This T cell receptor (beta chain) was recorded in a study of blood T cell repertoires in COVID-19. Whole-study context: T cells, B-cell-depleted T cells, or PBMCs provided the cDNA or gDNA that served as material.

Germline V gene sequence: CDR1 SGHTA, CDR2 FQGTGA. This CDR3 comprises 16 residues. Trimming shortened V by 2 bases and J by 2 bases, and 10 bases separated the two germline ends. This clone was detected only a few times. The protocol was immunoSEQ multiplex PCR, while the TCRdb copy is restricted to in-frame clones and leaves out a portion. The profile covers roughly 100,000 clones, with roughly 84% appearing a single time and 3.5% to 5.5% taken by the ten largest. Sequencing was done on a sample of peripheral blood. V is TRBV7-3 and J is TRBJ2-6; D may be TRBD1 (5 bases). The receptor was isolated from a human donor in a cohort sampled during active COVID-19. The CDR3 here is CASSLQQAAGANVLTF. The DNA for the CDR3 is TGTGCCAGCAGCTTACAACAGGCGGCTGGGGCCAACGTCCTGACTTTC.